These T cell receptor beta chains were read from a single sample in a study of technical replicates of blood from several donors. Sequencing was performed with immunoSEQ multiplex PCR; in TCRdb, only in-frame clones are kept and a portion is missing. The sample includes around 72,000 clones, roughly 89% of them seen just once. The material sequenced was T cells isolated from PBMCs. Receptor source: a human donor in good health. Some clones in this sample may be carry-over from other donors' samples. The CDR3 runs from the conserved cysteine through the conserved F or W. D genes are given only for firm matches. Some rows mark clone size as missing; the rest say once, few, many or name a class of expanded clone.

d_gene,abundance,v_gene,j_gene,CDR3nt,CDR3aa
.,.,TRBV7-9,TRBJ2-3,TGTGCCAGCAGCGCTAACTTACTCACTAGCACAGATACGCAGTATTTT,CASSANLLTSTDTQYF
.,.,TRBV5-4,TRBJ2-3,TGTGCCAGCAGCTTGCGGGGGATAGGCACAGATACGCAGTATTTT,CASSLRGIGTDTQYF
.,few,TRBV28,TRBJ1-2,TGTGCCAGCACATCCTTAAGGAGGGAGGGTCTTTCCTATGGCTACACCTTC,CASTSLRREGLSYGYTF
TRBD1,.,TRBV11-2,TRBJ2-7,TGTGCCAGCAGCTTAGTACAGGGGGTCCGCCTCTACGAGCAGTACTTC,CASSLVQGVRLYEQYF
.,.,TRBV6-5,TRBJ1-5,TGTGCCAGCAAGGGGCAGGTGGGCGGGGGGCCCCAGCATTTT,CASKGQVGGGPQHF
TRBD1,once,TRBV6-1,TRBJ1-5,TGTGCCAGCAGTCTTACCGGGACAGGGGATCAGCCCCAGCATTTT,CASSLTGTGDQPQHF
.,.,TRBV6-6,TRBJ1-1,TGTGCCAGCATCGGGGGTATCACTGAAGCTTTCTTT,CASIGGITEAFF
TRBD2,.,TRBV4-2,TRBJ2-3,TGTGCCAGCAGTCACCCGGGACTAGACCTTTCTAGCACAGATACGCAGTATTTT,CASSHPGLDLSSTDTQYF
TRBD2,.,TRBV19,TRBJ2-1,TGTGCCAGTAGTATAGGACTAGCGGGAGCGGTTGAGCAGTTCTTC,CASSIGLAGAVEQFF
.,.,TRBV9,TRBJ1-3,TGTGCCAGCAGCCGACTCGTATTTAACAGGGAGATCGGAAACACCATATATTTT,CASSRLVFNREIGNTIYF
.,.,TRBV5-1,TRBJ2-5,TGCGCCAGCAGCTTACCGACGACGGGTGGGACCCAGTACTTC,CASSLPTTGGTQYF
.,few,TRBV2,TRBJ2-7,TGTGCCAGCAGCCATCAGTACTTC,CASSHQYF
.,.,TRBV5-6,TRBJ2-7,TGTGCCAGCAGCTTGTCGGCAGGGGCCTACGAGCAGTACTTC,CASSLSAGAYEQYF
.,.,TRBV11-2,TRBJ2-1,TGTGCCAGTCAGGGGTCGTGGGCCATTAGGTTCTTC,CASQGSWAIRFF
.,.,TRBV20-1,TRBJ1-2,TGCAGTCTTCCGGGCTATGGCTACACCTTC,CSLPGYGYTF
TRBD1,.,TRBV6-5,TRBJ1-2,TGTGCCAGCAGTCCCCGACAGGGAAGGGCTGATGGCTACACCTTC,CASSPRQGRADGYTF
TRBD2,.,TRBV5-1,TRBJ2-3,TGCGCCAGCAGCCGGGGGGGCGGTACAGATACGCAGTATTTT,CASSRGGGTDTQYF
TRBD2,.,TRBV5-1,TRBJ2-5,TGCGCCAGCAGCTTGGCCGGGACTAGCGGGGAGACCCAGTACTTC,CASSLAGTSGETQYF
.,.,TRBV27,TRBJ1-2,TGTGCCAGCAGTTTTGGTGGAGGGGGCTACACCTTC,CASSFGGGGYTF
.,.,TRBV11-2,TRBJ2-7,TGTGCCAGCAGCTTTGGTATCAGTGGGAGCTACGAGCAGTACTTC,CASSFGISGSYEQYF
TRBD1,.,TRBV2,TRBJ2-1,TGTGCCAGCAGTACCGGGACAGGTTACAATGAGCAGTTCTTC,CASSTGTGYNEQFF
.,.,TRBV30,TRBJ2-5,TGTGCCTGGAGGCCAATTCGTGGCGTCGGGGGCCAGTACTTC,CAWRPIRGVGGQYF
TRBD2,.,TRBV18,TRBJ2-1,TGTGCCAGCTCACCATCCAGCGGGAGAAACTACAATGAGCAGTTCTTC,CASSPSSGRNYNEQFF
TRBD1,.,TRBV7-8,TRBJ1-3,TGTGCCAGCAGCCCAGGGGGTTACAGCTCTGGAAACACCATATATTTT,CASSPGGYSSGNTIYF
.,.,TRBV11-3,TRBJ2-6,TGTGCCAGCAGCTTTGACGGACACTCTGGGGCCAACGTCCTGACTTTC,CASSFDGHSGANVLTF
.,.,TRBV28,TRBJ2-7,TGTGCCAGCAGTTTTGGGCAGGCTGGTAGCTACGAGCAGTACTTC,CASSFGQAGSYEQYF
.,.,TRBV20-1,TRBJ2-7,TGCAGTGCTAAATACGATTACGGGCAGTACTTC,CSAKYDYGQYF
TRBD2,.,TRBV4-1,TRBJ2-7,TGCGCCAGCAGCCACCAGTCTTCGGGGGGAGGGGTGGCCTACGAGCAGTACTTC,CASSHQSSGGGVAYEQYF
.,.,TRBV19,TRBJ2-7,TGTGCCAGTAGTATAGCGTCCCCCTACGAGCAGTACTTC,CASSIASPYEQYF
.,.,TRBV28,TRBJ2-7,TGTGCCAGCAGTATCCCGCCAGGTCCCCCCTCCTACGAGCAGTACTTC,CASSIPPGPPSYEQYF
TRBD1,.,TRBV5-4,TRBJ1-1,TGTGCCAGCAGCTTCGGGACAGGGATTGAAGCTTTCTTT,CASSFGTGIEAFF
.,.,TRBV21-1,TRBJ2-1,TGTGCCAGCAGCAAAAATTCTAGCGGGGGGGCGAGCTCCTACAATGAGCAGTTCTTC,CASSKNSSGGASSYNEQFF
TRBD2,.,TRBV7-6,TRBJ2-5,TGTGCCAGCAGCTGGGGGGGGTCGGGGGAGACCCAGTACTTC,CASSWGGSGETQYF
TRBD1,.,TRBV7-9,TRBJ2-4,TGTGCCAGCAGCTTCGACTACAGGGGGTCCAAAAACATTCAGTACTTC,CASSFDYRGSKNIQYF
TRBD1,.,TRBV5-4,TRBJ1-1,TGTGCCAGCAGCCTCGGGACAGCCATGAACACTGAAGCTTTCTTT,CASSLGTAMNTEAFF
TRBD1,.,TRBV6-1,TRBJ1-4,TGTGCCAGCAGAGACAGGGGAAGTGAAAAACTGTTTTTT,CASRDRGSEKLFF
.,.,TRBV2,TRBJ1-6,TGTGCCAGCAGTTTCAAGAGCTCCTATAATTCACCCCTCCACTTT,CASSFKSSYNSPLHF
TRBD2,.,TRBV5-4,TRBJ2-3,TGTGCCAGCAGCTTCGCGGGGGGGACAACAGATACGCAGTATTTT,CASSFAGGTTDTQYF
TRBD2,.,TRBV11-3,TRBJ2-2,TGTGCCGGCAGCGTTATAGCGGGATCCACCGGGGAGCTGTTTTTT,CAGSVIAGSTGELFF
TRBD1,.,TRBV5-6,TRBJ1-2,TGTGCCAGCAGCGGGGACAGCGACTATGGCTACACCTTC,CASSGDSDYGYTF
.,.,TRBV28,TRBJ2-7,TGTGCCAGCAGTCCAATGGGCCTGGGGGCCGAGCAGTACTTC,CASSPMGLGAEQYF
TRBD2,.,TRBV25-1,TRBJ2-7,TGTGCCAGCAGTCGGAAAGGACTAGGGGTATTGGACGAGCAGTACTTC,CASSRKGLGVLDEQYF
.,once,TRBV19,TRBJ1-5,TGTGCCAGTACAGAGGAGTATAGCAATCAGCCCCAGCATTTT,CASTEEYSNQPQHF
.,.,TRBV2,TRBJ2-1,TGTGCCAGCAGTCGCGGACGGGGGAGTTACAATGAGCAGTTCTTC,CASSRGRGSYNEQFF
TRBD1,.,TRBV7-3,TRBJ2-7,TGTGCCAGCAGCGCATCCGGGACAGGGGCCTACGAGCAGTACTTC,CASSASGTGAYEQYF
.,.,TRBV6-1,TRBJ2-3,TGTGCCAGCAGTGCGGAGCGCGTTGGCACAGATACGCAGTATTTT,CASSAERVGTDTQYF
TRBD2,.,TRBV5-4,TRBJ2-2,TGTGCCAGCAGCTCCGGGACTAGATCTGGCGGGGAGCTGTTTTTT,CASSSGTRSGGELFF
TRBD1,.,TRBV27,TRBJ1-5,TGTGCCAGCAGTCCCAAAGGGACAGGGGATCAGCCCCAGCATTTT,CASSPKGTGDQPQHF
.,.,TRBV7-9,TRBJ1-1,TGTGCCAGCGGGAGGAACACTGAAGCTTTCTTT,CASGRNTEAFF
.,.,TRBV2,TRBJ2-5,TGTGCCAGCAGTGCACACCCACACCAAGAGACCCAGTACTTC,CASSAHPHQETQYF
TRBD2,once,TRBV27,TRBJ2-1,TGTGCCAGCGGGACTAGCGGGAGGGCCGTAGATGAGCAGTTCTTC,CASGTSGRAVDEQFF
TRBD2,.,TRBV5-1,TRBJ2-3,TGCGCCAGCAGCTTGGGCCTAGCGGGTCCCACAGATACGCAGTATTTT,CASSLGLAGPTDTQYF
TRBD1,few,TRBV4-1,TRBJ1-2,TGCGCCAGCAGCCCGTTGACAGGGATCCATGGCTACACCTTC,CASSPLTGIHGYTF
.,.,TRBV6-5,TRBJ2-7,TGTGCCAGCAGGAGGACAGTTTACTACGAGCAGTACTTC,CASRRTVYYEQYF
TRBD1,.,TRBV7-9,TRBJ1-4,TGTGCCAGCAGCTTGGGGACAGCAGCAACTAATGAAAAACTGTTTTTT,CASSLGTAATNEKLFF
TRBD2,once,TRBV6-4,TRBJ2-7,TGTGCCAGCAGTATTAGGTTGCGTCTAGCGGACTACGAGCAGTACTTC,CASSIRLRLADYEQYF
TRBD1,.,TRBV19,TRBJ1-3,TGTGCCAGTAGTGTACAGGGGTACAACTCTGGAAACACCATATATTTT,CASSVQGYNSGNTIYF